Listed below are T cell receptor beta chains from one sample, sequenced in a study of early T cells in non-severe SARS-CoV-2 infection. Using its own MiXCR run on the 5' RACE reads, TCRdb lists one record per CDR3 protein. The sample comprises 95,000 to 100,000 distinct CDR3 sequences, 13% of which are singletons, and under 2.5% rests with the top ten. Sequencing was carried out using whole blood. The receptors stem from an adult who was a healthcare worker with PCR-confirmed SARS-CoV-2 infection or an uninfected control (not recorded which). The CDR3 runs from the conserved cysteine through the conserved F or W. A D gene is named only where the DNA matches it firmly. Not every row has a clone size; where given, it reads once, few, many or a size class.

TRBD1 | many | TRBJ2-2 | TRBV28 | CASRDRDRNTGELFF | TGTGCCAGCAGGGACCGGGACAGGAACACCGGGGAGCTGTTTTTT
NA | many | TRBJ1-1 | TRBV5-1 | CASSLVRRGPSTEAFF | TGCGCCAGCAGCTTGGTCCGCCGGGGGCCTAGCACTGAAGCTTTCTTT
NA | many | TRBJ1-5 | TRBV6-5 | CASSSYRDQPQHF | TGTGCCAGCAGTTCCTACAGGGATCAGCCCCAGCATTTT
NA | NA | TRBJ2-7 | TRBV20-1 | CSARRQGVLSYEQYF | TGCAGTGCTAGGAGGCAGGGAGTTCTGTCCTACGAGCAGTACTTC
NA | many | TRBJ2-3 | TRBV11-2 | CASSLPTDTQYF | TGTGCCAGCAGCTTACCAACAGATACGCAGTATTTT
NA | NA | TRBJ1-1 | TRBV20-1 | CSARQLNTEAFF | TGCAGTGCTAGACAGCTGAACACTGAAGCTTTCTTT
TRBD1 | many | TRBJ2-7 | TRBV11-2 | CASSPPGTGGYEQYF | TGTGCCAGCAGCCCTCCCGGGACAGGGGGCTACGAGCAGTACTTC
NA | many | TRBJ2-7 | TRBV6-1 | CASSEAFGYEQYF | TGTGCCAGCAGTGAAGCGTTCGGGTACGAGCAGTACTTC
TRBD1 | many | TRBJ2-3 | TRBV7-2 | CASSLLDRPDTQYF | TGTGCCAGCAGCTTATTGGACAGGCCAGATACGCAGTATTTT
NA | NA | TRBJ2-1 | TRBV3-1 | CASSQQTRDEQFF | TGTGCCAGCAGCCAACAGACCCGAGATGAGCAGTTCTTC
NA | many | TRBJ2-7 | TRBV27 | CASSPAEVNYEQYF | TGTGCCAGCAGTCCCGCGGAGGTCAACTACGAGCAGTACTTC
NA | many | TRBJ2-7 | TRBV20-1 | CSAWQTAYEQYF | TGCAGTGCTTGGCAGACAGCCTACGAGCAGTACTTC
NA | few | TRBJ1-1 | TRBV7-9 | CASSLGQRDTEAFF | TGTGCCAGCAGCTTAGGCCAAAGGGACACTGAAGCTTTCTTT
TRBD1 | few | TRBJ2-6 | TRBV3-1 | CASSTTRTGISGANVLTF | TGTGCCAGCAGCACGACGCGGACAGGGATATCTGGGGCCAACGTCCTGACTTTC
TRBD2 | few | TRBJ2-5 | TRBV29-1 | CSVDSGAQETQYF | TGCAGCGTTGACAGCGGGGCCCAGGAAACCCAGTACTTC
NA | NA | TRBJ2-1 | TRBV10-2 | CASTQSSSYNEQFF | TGCGCCAGCACCCAATCGAGCTCCTACAATGAGCAGTTCTTC
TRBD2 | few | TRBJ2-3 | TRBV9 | CASSSEGTSTHTQYF | TGTGCCAGCAGCTCAGAGGGGACTAGCACCCATACGCAGTATTTT
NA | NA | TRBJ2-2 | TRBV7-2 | CASSFGTLTGELFF | TGTGCCAGCAGCTTCGGGACTCTAACCGGGGAGCTGTTTTTT
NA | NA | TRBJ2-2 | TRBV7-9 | CASIPTERGELFF | TGTGCCAGCATCCCGACAGAACGCGGGGAGCTGTTTTTT
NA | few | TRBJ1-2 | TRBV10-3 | CAISRGGDYGYTF | TGTGCCATCAGCCGGGGGGGCGACTATGGCTACACCTTC
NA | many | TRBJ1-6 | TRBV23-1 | CASSTGIGRNSPLHF | TGCGCCAGCAGTACAGGGATAGGAAGGAATTCACCCCTCCACTTT
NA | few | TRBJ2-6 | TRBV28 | CASITLRGSGANVLTF | TGTGCCAGCATAACCCTTAGGGGCTCTGGGGCCAACGTCCTGACTTTC
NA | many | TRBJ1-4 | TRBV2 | CASSAWGLSNEKLFF | TGTGCCAGCAGTGCGTGGGGACTCTCTAATGAAAAACTGTTTTTT
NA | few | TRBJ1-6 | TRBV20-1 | CSARDAQSPLHF | TGCAGTGCTAGAGACGCGCAATCACCCCTCCACTTT
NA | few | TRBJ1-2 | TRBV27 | CASGDAGRGNYGYTF | TGTGCCAGCGGAGATGCGGGCAGGGGAAACTATGGCTACACCTTC
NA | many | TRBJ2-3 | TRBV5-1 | CASSLDRPADTQYF | TGCGCCAGCAGCTTGGACAGGCCAGCAGATACGCAGTATTTT
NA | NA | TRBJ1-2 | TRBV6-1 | CASSEGRQFSPFF | TGTGCCAGCAGTGAAGGTCGGCAGTTTTCCCCTTTCTTC
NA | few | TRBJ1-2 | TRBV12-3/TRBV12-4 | CASSLWAAANYGYTF | TGTGCCAGCAGTTTGTGGGCTGCAGCTAACTATGGCTACACCTTC
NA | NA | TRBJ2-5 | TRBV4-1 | CASSPAVAQQETQYF | TGCGCCAGCAGCCCGGCAGTGGCACAGCAAGAGACCCAGTACTTC
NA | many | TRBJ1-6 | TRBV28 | CASTPGPSSSYNSPLHF | TGTGCCAGCACCCCGGGTCCGAGCAGCTCCTATAATTCACCCCTCCACTTT
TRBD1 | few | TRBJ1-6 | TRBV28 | CASSPRGQGVGSPLHF | TGTGCCAGCAGTCCGCGTGGACAGGGGGTCGGTTCACCCCTCCACTTT
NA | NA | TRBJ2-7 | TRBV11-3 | CASSSRDNPYEQYF | TGTGCCAGCAGCTCCCGGGACAACCCTTACGAGCAGTACTTC
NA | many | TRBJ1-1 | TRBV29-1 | CSVVGDLVNTEAFF | TGCAGCGTTGTCGGGGATCTGGTGAACACTGAAGCTTTCTTT
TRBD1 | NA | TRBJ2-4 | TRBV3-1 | CASSPGQGAKNIQYF | TGTGCCAGCAGCCCCGGACAGGGGGCCAAAAACATTCAGTACTTC
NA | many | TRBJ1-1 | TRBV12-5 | CASGPRGSGRMVGNTEAFF | TGTGCTAGTGGCCCCCGTGGTTCAGGGCGGATGGTTGGGAACACTGAAGCTTTCTTT
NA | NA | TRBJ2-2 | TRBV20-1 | CSAYRETGELFF | TGCAGTGCTTACAGGGAAACCGGGGAGCTGTTTTTT
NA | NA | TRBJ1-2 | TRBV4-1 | CASSQVSGLYGYTF | TGCGCCAGCAGCCAAGTGTCAGGGCTCTATGGCTACACCTTC
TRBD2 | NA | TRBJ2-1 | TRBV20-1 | CSAPRGSGAPYNEQFF | TGCAGTGCTCCCCGAGGAAGCGGGGCTCCATACAATGAGCAGTTCTTC
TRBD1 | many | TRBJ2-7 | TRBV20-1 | CSAPDGTGATYEQYF | TGCAGTGCTCCCGACGGGACAGGGGCAACCTACGAGCAGTACTTC
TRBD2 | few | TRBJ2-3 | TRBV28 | CASSLAGGADTQYF | TGTGCCAGCAGTCTAGCGGGGGGGGCAGATACGCAGTATTTT
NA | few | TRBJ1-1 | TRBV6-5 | CASSRGSNTEAFF | TGTGCCAGCAGCCGCGGTTCGAACACTGAAGCTTTCTTT
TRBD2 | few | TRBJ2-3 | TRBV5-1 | CASSPAGTSGGARDTQYF | TGCGCCAGCAGCCCAGCCGGGACTAGCGGGGGAGCGCGGGATACGCAGTATTTT
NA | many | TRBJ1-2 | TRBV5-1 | CASSLIPLAEYGYTF | TGCGCCAGCAGCTTGATCCCCCTGGCAGAGTATGGCTACACCTTC
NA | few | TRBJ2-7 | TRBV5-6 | CASSLGPHEQYF | TGTGCCAGCAGCTTGGGGCCACACGAGCAGTACTTC
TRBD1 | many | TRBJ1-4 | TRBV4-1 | CASSQSDREGEKLFF | TGCGCCAGCAGCCAATCTGACAGGGAAGGTGAAAAACTGTTTTTT
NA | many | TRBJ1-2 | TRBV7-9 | CASSSPEHTGYTF | TGTGCCAGCAGCTCCCCAGAGCACACTGGCTACACCTTC
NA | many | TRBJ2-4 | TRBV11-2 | CASSLAGKKANIQYF | TGTGCCAGCAGCTTAGCTGGGAAGAAGGCTAACATTCAGTACTTC
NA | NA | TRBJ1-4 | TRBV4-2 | CASSQDRLGVNEKLFF | TGTGCCAGCAGCCAAGATCGTTTAGGGGTTAATGAAAAACTGTTTTTT
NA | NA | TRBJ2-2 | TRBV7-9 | CASSLFGVTGELFF | TGTGCCAGCAGCTTATTCGGAGTCACCGGGGAGCTGTTTTTT
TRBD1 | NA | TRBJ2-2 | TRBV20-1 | CSGRQGDTGELFF | TGCAGTGGACGACAGGGCGACACCGGGGAGCTGTTTTTT